This entry lists 4 T cell receptor beta chains sequenced from one sample in a study of blood T cells in healthy people across ages. Together with a sample-barcoded 5' primer, a J-beta primer mix was included in a second PCR lasting about 7 to 11 cycles. TCRdb redid the calling of the 5' RACE reads with MiXCR, one entry per CDR3 protein. The table has roughly 1,500,000 distinct CDR3 sequences, 35% to 45% seen once; the top ten hold approximately 7.9%. Specimen: blood. The source of these receptors is a woman aged 18-30 years in good health.

This clonotype was detected a few times. The chain joins TRBV6-2 or TRBV6-3 to TRBJ1-6; 7 bases align to TRBD1. The CDR3 loop spans 13 amino acids. V shed 8 bases and J 8 bases; nucleotides not matched to a gene: 6. Looked up from germline, CDR1 is MNHEY and CDR2 is SVGEGT. Here the CDR3 reads CASYQGGDSPLHF. CDR3 nucleotides: TGTGCCAGCTACCAGGGGGGCGATTCACCCCTCCACTTT.

V gene TRBV20-1 combines with J gene TRBJ1-2; D is possibly TRBD1 (5 bases). The CDR3 has 12 amino acids. Germline CDR1 is DFQATT and CDR2 is SNEGSKA (reference sequence). V was clipped by 7 bases and J by 6 bases, with 15 bases between them. CDR3: CSVARVQDGYTF. The CDR3 DNA sequence: TGCAGTGTAGCCAGGGTCCAAGATGGCTACACCTTC.

This clonotype has just a few counts. The rearrangement joins TRBV30 to TRBJ2-7; 8 bases line up with TRBD1. The V and J ends lost 2 bases and 4 bases, in that order; junction bases with no gene match: 7. The CDR3 loop spans 14 amino acids. The germline V gene has CDR1 GTSNPN and CDR2 SVGIG (reference sequence). CDR3 in amino acids: CAWSTTGVRYEQYF. CDR3 in DNA: TGTGCCTGGAGTACGACAGGGGTTCGGTACGAGCAGTACTTC.

This rearrangement joins TRBV19 to TRBJ2-6; 7 bases align to TRBD2. V shed 6 bases, J shed 1 base, and the junction held 6 bases outside the gene matches. Germline V CDR1 and CDR2: LNHDA, SQIVND (reference sequence). This CDR3 comprises 16 residues. Here the CDR3 reads CASRAGVRSGANVLTF. Here the CDR3 DNA reads TGTGCCAGTAGGGCGGGAGTGCGTTCTGGGGCCAACGTCCTGACTTTC. The full variable domain, with the rest looked up from reference TRBV19 and TRBJ2-6, is DGGITQSPKYLFRKEGQNVTLSCEQNLNHDAMYWYRQDPGQGLRLIYYSQIVNDFQKGDIAEGYSVSREKKESFPLTVTSAQKNPTAFYLCASRAGVRSGANVLTFGAGSRLTVL.